Listed here is a single T cell receptor beta chain. Antigen unknown. Multiplex touch-down PCR amplified TRB using TRB-A and TRB-B pools in one tube. TCRdb reprocessed the multiplex PCR reads, with one entry per CDR3 protein and no DNA. Its table records some 5,100 distinct CDR3 sequences. This record belongs to a study of T cell clusters in autoimmune cytopenias. Study findings and constraints: Healthy donors had about 3-fold more exclusive TRB clusters than active autoimmune hepatitis patients.

TRB amplification used around 260 ng of peripheral blood genomic DNA. These same data were also listed under a study on T cell repertoires in aging, cancer and after chemotherapy. That paper states: Median generation probability rose over the chemotherapy interval in each cancer cohort, suggesting rebound thymic output.

The TCR originated in a human donor in good health. Sequencing was done on a sample of peripheral blood.

CDR3 sequence reads: CASSSRVDYEQYF. The chain has TRBV13 and TRBJ2-7; the TCRdb call, TRBD1, lacks DNA for checking. The length of the CDR3 is 13 residues. Germline values: CDR1 PRHDT, CDR2 FYEKMQ (reference sequence).